The 11 T cell receptor beta chains in this list originate from one sample, sequenced in a study of T cell responses to AZD1222 COVID-19 vaccine. Libraries were prepared by immunoSEQ multiplex PCR; TCRdb keeps only in-frame clonotypes and omits some of them. The sample lists about 150,000 clones; 90% to 95% were seen once. This material consisted of peripheral blood, taken on day 0 of AZD1222 vaccination. The receptor source for this set is an adult in good health.

This sequence joins TRBV7-9 and TRBJ1-3; 8 nucleotides agree with TRBD1. V dropped 4 bases and J dropped 5; count of bases not matched to a gene: 10. CDR1 SEHNR and CDR2 FQNEAQ come from the germline V gene (reference sequence). The CDR3 is made up of 16 amino acids. The CDR3 nucleotides are TGTGCCAGCAGCTCACCGCACGGACAGGGAAGAAACACCATATATTTT. Its translation: CASSSPHGQGRNTIYF.

This clone has just a few counts. V is TRBV5-5 and J is TRBJ1-2; D gene unclear. Germline values: CDR1 SGHKS, CDR2 YYEKEE (reference sequence). V was cut by 1 base and J by 2 bases, with 12 bases left in between. The CDR3 is made up of 15 amino acids. CDR3 coding DNA: TGTGCCAGCAGCTTGAGGGAGACACCGAACTATGGCTACACCTTC. This encodes CASSLRETPNYGYTF.

The chain has TRBV27 and TRBJ2-7; tentatively, D is TRBD2 (6 bases). V lost 5 bases, J lost 3 bases, and 14 bases lay in between. This CDR3 is built from 14 residues. Germline V gene lookup returns CDR1 MNHEY and CDR2 SMNVEV (reference sequence). CDR3 protein: CASSAGTLIYEQYF. CDR3 coding DNA: TGTGCCAGCAGTGCCGGGACTCTTATCTACGAGCAGTACTTC.

The J gene is TRBJ2-7, the V gene TRBV6-5, with 9 bases fitting TRBD1. The CDR3 has 14 amino acids. V lost 5 bases and J lost 2; bases outside the gene matches: 4. CDR1 and CDR2 from the germline V gene are MNHEY and SVGAGI. DNA for the CDR3: TGTGCCAGCAGTATCCGGGACAGGGCCTACGAGCAGTACTTC. Residues: CASSIRDRAYEQYF.

CDR3: CASSWWDGQGTVRFF. CDR3 nucleotide sequence: TGTGCCAGCAGCTGGTGGGACGGACAGGGTACAGTCCGGTTCTTC. The chain uses TRBV5-5 and TRBJ2-1; 8 positions agree with TRBD1. After removal of 3 bases from V and 15 bases from J, the junction contained 17 bases not matched to a gene. The CDR3 loop spans 15 amino acids. CDR1 is SGHKS and CDR2 is YYEKEE in the germline V gene (reference sequence).

The chain employs TRBV4-3 and TRBJ2-1, with a tentative D call TRBD2 (6 bases). Germline V lookup: CDR1 LGHNA, CDR2 YSLEER. The V end lost 0 bases, the J end lost 8 bases, and 11 bases lay between the germline ends. The length of the CDR3 is 14 residues. The CDR3 sequence: CASSQEPGGHEQFF. CDR3 nucleotides: TGCGCCAGCAGCCAAGAGCCTGGAGGGCATGAGCAGTTCTTC.

This clone turned up a few times. The chain joins TRBV7-9 to TRBJ2-1; no definite D call. The V end was cut by 0 bases, the J end by 3 bases, with 9 bases between. The CDR3 is 15 amino acids. Germline V CDR1 and CDR2: SEHNR, FQNEAQ (reference sequence). The CDR3 nucleotides read TGTGCCAGCAGCTTAGCATCCGCCATCTACAATGAGCAGTTCTTC. Translating gives CASSLASAIYNEQFF.

This clone has only one observation. V usage is TRBV6-5 and J usage is TRBJ2-2, with 8 bases matching TRBD1. Per the germline V gene, CDR1 is MNHEY and CDR2 is SVGAGI. CDR3 length: 16 amino acids. V shed 4 bases, J shed 3 bases, and the junction held 7 bases outside the gene matches. In DNA, the CDR3 is TGTGCCAGCAGTTCCCCCGGGACAGGTCACACCGGGGAGCTGTTTTTT. This sequence encodes CASSSPGTGHTGELFF.

This chain links TRBV19 with TRBJ2-7; D is ambiguous. The CDR3 consists of 13 residues. Deletions cut 7 bases from V and 4 bases from J, with 14 bases between. The germline CDR1 and CDR2 sequences are LNHDA and SQIVND (reference sequence). The CDR3 DNA is TGTGCCAGTATTTTGCCAGGCGAGTACGAGCAGTACTTC. It codes for CASILPGEYEQYF.

This clone has just one count. The rearrangement joins TRBV29-1 to TRBJ1-3; D is perhaps TRBD1 (5 bases). This CDR3 comprises 14 residues. The germline CDR1 and CDR2 sequences are SQVTM and ANQGSEA. Trimming pared 6 bases from V and 0 bases from J, leaving 12 bases between. CDR3 protein: CSVRDRGSGNTIYF. In DNA, the CDR3 is TGCAGCGTGCGGGATAGGGGCTCTGGAAACACCATATATTTT.

The V gene is TRBV7-6, the J gene TRBJ2-1; TRBD2 might be the D (6 bases). The CDR3 totals 16 residues. V was shortened by 1 base and J by 5 bases, with 15 bases between the two germline ends. Germline CDR1 and CDR2: SGHVS and FNYEAQ. The CDR3 region has the DNA TGTGCCAGCAGCTTAGTCGGTCTAGCGAATCACAATGAGCAGTTCTTC. Its protein product is CASSLVGLANHNEQFF.